This TCR beta chain derives from a study of beta chain features in type 1 diabetes. Study results and caveats: Shorter TCRB CDR3s, moderately but significantly so, were found in Type 1 diabetes patients in all four CD4+ subsets. Among type 1 diabetes patients, VDJ junctions had fewer insertions and more deletions.

The isolated RNA, all of it, was reverse transcribed, so expressed TCRB transcripts were what got sequenced. Sequenced naive, central memory and regulatory T cell samples produced an average of about 3.57 million reads. Generated by immunoSEQ multiplex PCR, the TCRdb table keeps only in-frame clones and is missing some. Of hundreds of thousands of clones in the sample, 10% to 15% are singletons; the top ten hold 0.017%. In germline, CDR1 is MGHDK, CDR2 SYGVNS. J gave up 2 bases and V 2 bases, and 9 bases lay outside the gene matches. This CDR3 has 17 residues. In the case of this clone: Its antigen is not known.

V gene TRBV25-1 combines with J gene TRBJ2-3; 8 bases fit TRBD1. Sequencing used naive CD4+ T cells from blood. The sequence came from a man younger than 30 in good health. The CDR3 loop is CASSEEGGQAYTDTQYF. The CDR3 DNA sequence: TGTGCCAGCAGTGAAGAGGGGGGACAGGCCTACACAGATACGCAGTATTTT.